The T cell receptor (beta chain) described here comes from a study of shared clonotypes between healthy human individuals. Measured with immunoSEQ multiplex PCR; TCRdb has only the in-frame clones, and not every one. The repertoire holds 700,000 to 950,000 clones, with 90% to 97% as singletons. Naivety among CD8 cells was defined by CD45RO negativity and positive CCR7 selection, thereby excluding terminally differentiated effector memory CD45RA+ cells. Trimming stripped 3 bases from V and 9 bases from J, with 7 bases between. This CDR3 contains 11 residues. Germline assignment: CDR1 SGHNT and CDR2 YYREEE (reference sequence).

Specimen: naive CD8+ T cells sorted from blood. This sequence originates from a man between 25 and 39 years old in good health. The rearrangement links TRBV5-4 to TRBJ2-1; D not certain. In DNA form, the CDR3 reads TGTGCCAGCAGCTCGCTACTTGAGCAGTTCTTC. Its protein product is CASSSLLEQFF.